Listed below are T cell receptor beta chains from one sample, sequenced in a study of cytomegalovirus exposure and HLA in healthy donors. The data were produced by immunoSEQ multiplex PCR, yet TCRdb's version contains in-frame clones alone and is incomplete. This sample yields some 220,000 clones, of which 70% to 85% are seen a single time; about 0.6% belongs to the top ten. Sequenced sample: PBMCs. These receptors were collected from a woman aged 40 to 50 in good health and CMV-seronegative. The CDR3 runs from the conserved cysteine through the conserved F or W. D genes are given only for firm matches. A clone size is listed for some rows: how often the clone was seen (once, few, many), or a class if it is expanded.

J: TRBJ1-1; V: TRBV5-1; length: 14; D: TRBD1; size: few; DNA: TGCGCCAGCAGCTCCGACAGGGGACAGACTGAAGCTTTCTTT; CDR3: CASSSDRGQTEAFF
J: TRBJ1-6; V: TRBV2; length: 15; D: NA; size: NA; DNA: TGTGCCAGCAGTGAAGGGGGTTCAGGGAATTCACCCCTCCACTTT; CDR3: CASSEGGSGNSPLHF
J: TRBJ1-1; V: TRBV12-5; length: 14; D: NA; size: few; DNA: TGTGCTAGTGGTTTTACAGGGCTGAACACTGAAGCTTTCTTT; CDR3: CASGFTGLNTEAFF
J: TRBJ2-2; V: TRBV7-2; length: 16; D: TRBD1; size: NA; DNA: TGTGCCAGCAGCACCAGACAGGGGGCAAACACCGGGGAGCTGTTTTTT; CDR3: CASSTRQGANTGELFF
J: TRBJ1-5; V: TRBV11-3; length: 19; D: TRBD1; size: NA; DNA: TGTGCCAGCAGCTTCACAGGGGCCACCCCCCTTATAAGCAATCAGCCCCAGCATTTT; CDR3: CASSFTGATPLISNQPQHF
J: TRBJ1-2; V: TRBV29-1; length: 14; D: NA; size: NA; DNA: TGCAGCGTCCTCCGGGACATCGGAAGGGGTGGCTACACCTTC; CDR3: CSVLRDIGRGGYTF
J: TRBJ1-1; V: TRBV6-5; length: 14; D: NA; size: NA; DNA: TGTGCCAGCAGTTATAATCGGGTGAACACTGAAGCTTTCTTT; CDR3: CASSYNRVNTEAFF
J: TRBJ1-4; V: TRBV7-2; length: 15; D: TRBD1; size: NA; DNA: TGTGCCAGCAGCTCATCCGGGACAGGGAGAGAAAAACTGTTTTTT; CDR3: CASSSSGTGREKLFF
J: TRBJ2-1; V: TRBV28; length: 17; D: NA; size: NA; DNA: TGTGCCAGCAGTTTCGCCCTAGGCCCCAGCTCCTACAATGAGCAGTTCTTC; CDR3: CASSFALGPSSYNEQFF
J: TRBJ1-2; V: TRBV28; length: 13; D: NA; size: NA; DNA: TGTGCCAGCAGTGGTCCACAGTCCTATGGCTACACCTTC; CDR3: CASSGPQSYGYTF
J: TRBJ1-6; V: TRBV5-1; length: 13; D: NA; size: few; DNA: TGCGCCAGCAGCCTAGAGGGGACATCACCCCTCCACTTT; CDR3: CASSLEGTSPLHF
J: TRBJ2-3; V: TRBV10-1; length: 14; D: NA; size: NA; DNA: TGCGCCAGCCTTATTCCTGGCAGCACAGATACGCAGTATTTT; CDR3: CASLIPGSTDTQYF
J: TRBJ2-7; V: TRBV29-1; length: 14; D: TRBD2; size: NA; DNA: TGCAGCGTTGAAAAGCGGGGGGGGTCCTACGAGCAGTACTTC; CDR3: CSVEKRGGSYEQYF